A single sample gave rise to the 10 T cell receptor beta chains below, sequenced in a study of blood T cell repertoires in COVID-19. The table came from immunoSEQ multiplex PCR; TCRdb's copy has only in-frame clones and leaves some out. The sample comprises 95,000 to 110,000 clones, approximately 88% of which are singletons, and about 5.3% rests with the top ten. Material: peripheral blood. Receptors originate from a man aged 40-55 years with active or convalescent COVID-19.

This chain joins TRBV27 and TRBJ2-7; D gene unclear. The CDR3 has 14 residues. Trimming left V 6 bases short and J 2 bases short, with 14 bases between. Germline CDR1 is MNHEY and CDR2 is SMNVEV (reference sequence). This CDR3 reads CASSPRVWTYEQYF. CDR3 nucleotides: TGTGCCAGCAGCCCCCGGGTTTGGACCTACGAGCAGTACTTC.

This sequence joins TRBV6-6 and TRBJ1-5; D not resolved. The CDR3 has 13 residues. Germline CDR1 reads MNHNY; CDR2 reads SVGAGI (reference sequence). Between the trimmed V and J ends, which lost 4 bases and 4 bases, there was a span of 8 bases. CDR3 sequence (DNA): TGTGCCAGCAGTTTGACGGGGAATCAGCCCCAGCATTTT. Its protein product is CASSLTGNQPQHF.

The chain has TRBV7-3 and TRBJ2-1; D is unresolved. The length of the CDR3 is 13 residues. CDR1 and CDR2 (germline): SGHTA, FQGTGA. The V and J ends lost 5 bases and 10 bases respectively, with 15 bases between them. As DNA, the CDR3 is TGTGCCAGCAGCCCCGCCAGGTTAGGCGAGCAGTTCTTC. This sequence encodes CASSPARLGEQFF.

V gene TRBV18 combines with J gene TRBJ2-2; D gene unclear. The CDR3 is 13 residues long. V lost 2 bases and J 6 bases, leaving 7 bases between the germline ends. CDR1 is KGHSH, CDR2 LQKENI, per germline. For the CDR3, the DNA is TGTGCCAGCTCACCAGGGCCGGCCGGGGAGCTGTTTTTT. This sequence encodes CASSPGPAGELFF.

The DNA of the CDR3 is TGTGCCAGCAGCGCCTTGGGACAGGGGAGAACTGAAGCTTTCTTT. Residues: CASSALGQGRTEAFF. The V and J genes are TRBV9 and TRBJ1-1; the match to TRBD1 covers 10 bases. Germline V CDR1 and CDR2: SGDLS, YYNGEE. V was clipped by 3 bases and J by 5 bases; unmatched bases: 7. The length of the CDR3 is 15 residues.

The chain combines TRBV28 with TRBJ2-6; D gene ambiguous. The length of the CDR3 is 16 residues. CDR1 is MDHEN and CDR2 is SYDVKM in the germline V gene. V dropped 4 bases and J dropped 0 bases, with 10 bases sitting between them. CDR3 DNA: TGTGCCAGCAGTTCAAGCCCCTTCTCTGGGGCCAACGTCCTGACTTTC. This codes for CASSSSPFSGANVLTF.

The J gene is TRBJ1-5, the V gene TRBV7-2, with TRBD1 as a possible D gene (6 bases). V shed 6 bases and J shed 0 bases, with 12 bases lying between them. CDR1 and CDR2 (germline): SGHTA, FQGNSA. The CDR3 runs 15 residues. CDR3 residues: CASRGGGTSNQPQHF. CDR3 DNA: TGTGCCAGCAGAGGGGGGGGAACTAGCAATCAGCCCCAGCATTTT.

This clone was counted a single time. The chain carries TRBV7-3 and TRBJ2-3, with 9 positions matching TRBD2. This CDR3 comprises 21 residues. Per germline, CDR1 SGHTA and CDR2 FQGTGA. V lost 11 bases, J lost 2 bases, and 29 bases stayed unmatched. The CDR3 sequence is CAPGDGTAGLAKTKLTDTQYF. In nucleotides, the CDR3 is TGTGCCCCCGGGGACGGGACGGCCGGACTAGCGAAGACAAAACTCACAGATACGCAGTATTTT.

The chain uses TRBV18 and TRBJ1-6, with 8 bases matching TRBD1. V lost 5 bases to trimming and J lost 5 bases; unmatched junction nucleotides: 14. This CDR3 has 18 amino acids. The germline CDR1 and CDR2 sequences are KGHSH and LQKENI. The DNA of the CDR3 is TGTGCCAGCTCAACCGGACAGGGTGGCGGAAGGAATAATTCACCCCTCCACTTT. This translates into CASSTGQGGGRNNSPLHF. The full variable domain, in which reference TRBV18 and TRBJ1-6 provide the parts outside the CDR3, is NAGVMQNPRHLVRRRGQEARLRCSPMKGHSHVYWYRQLPEEGLKFMVYLQKENIIDESGMPKERFSAEFPKEGPSILRIQQVVRGDSAAYFCASSTGQGGGRNNSPLHFGNGTRLTVT.

This chain links TRBV5-1 with TRBJ1-1, with TRBD1 as a possible D gene (6 bases). The CDR3 is 14 residues long. Deletions cut 5 bases from V and 0 bases from J, with 11 bases between. Germline CDR1 and CDR2: SGHRS and YFSETQ. The CDR3 nucleotides read TGCGCCAGCAGGGTGGGGACAATGAACACTGAAGCTTTCTTT. Its protein is CASRVGTMNTEAFF.